This TCR beta chain comes out of a study of regulatory T cells in long-lasting Graves disease (dated by TCRdb to the early 2020s). At the level of the whole study: Antithyroid drugs had been taken for less than 3 months by newly diagnosed Graves' disease patients. The study took place in China and was registered as a clinical trial. TCR sequencing covered 13 persistent and 20 newly diagnosed Graves' disease patients, 33 samples in total. This study used TCR sequencing and RNA sequencing of peripheral blood to compare persistent Graves' disease patients against newly diagnosed Graves' disease patients. Results the study describes overall, beyond this receptor: Sequencing and analysis were limited to the TCR beta chain. Peripheral blood alone was examined, since thyroid tissue, which constituted the primary lesion, could not be accessed. TRBV28, TRBJ1-2 and TRBJ2-5 were preferentially used in persistent disease, while TRBV20-1 and TRBJ2-1 were favored in newly diagnosed disease. The authors noted that the small sample size was a limitation that may lower accuracy. A larger number of public clonotypes was shared among persistent patients (approximately 3,000) than among newly diagnosed patients (over 850). Lower TCR Shannon entropy and fewer highly expanded clones were observed in persistent Graves' disease patients than in newly diagnosed patients, which suggested clonal expansion.

The CDR3 numbers 16 residues from cysteine through phenylalanine. Only the CDR3 DNA is retained, 48 bases long and in frame from the first base. Here V drops 3 bases and J drops 4 bases, and the junction holds 8 bases not matched to any gene. This clonotype was recorded many times. Its binding antigen is unknown. The input lacks base qualities; no much larger clone sits a single base away. The sample's time point label, in plain terms: newly diagnosed GD, antithyroid drugs for less than 3 months. RNA was extracted from PBMCs in TRIzol for both TCR sequencing and RNA sequencing. The diagnosis of Graves' disease followed American Thyroid Association guidelines. Patients for the study were recruited at an endocrinology department in Xi'an, China. Each patient gave about 8.1 milliliters of peripheral blood, collected in an EDTA anticoagulant tube. Ficoll Paque Plus density gradient separation was used to isolate PBMCs, and no further T cell sorting was performed. An Agilent 2100 Bioanalyzer and agarose gel were used to assess RNA quality, and a NanoDrop 2000 was used to measure RNA concentration.

Library creation used multiplex PCR. TCRdb shows the sequencer as Illumina HiSeq 4000. To build TCR beta libraries, CDR3 regions were amplified by Arm-PCR using iRepertoire HTBI primers. Before sequencing, the PCR products went through gel purification. Turning to the authors' computational methods: A total of 62 TRBV and some 15 TRBJ segments were identified across samples and were used for gene usage analysis of CDR3 amino acid clonotypes. Filtered high-quality paired reads were merged into contigs using COPE and FqMerger. BLAST was used to align contigs to the IMGT TRBV, TRBD and TRBJ reference genes, and CDR3 was defined following IMGT. Any clonotype with a frequency above 0.1% was classified as a highly expanded clone. Shannon entropy was used to measure repertoire diversity, and the Gini coefficient was used to measure V-J evenness. A clonotype was considered public if more than one individual shared it. Starting from the raw public reads, TCRdb applied fastp trimming at Q25, assembled clones with MiXCR and retained in-frame beta chains. Rows matching on CDR3 protein sequence are summarized as one entry with the most common DNA and genes. TCRdb, not the authors, supplied the V and J calls. Here the sample has approximately 400,000 distinct CDR3 sequences; under 15% occur a single time. The biggest ten clones account for around 15% of the sample.

The sample also formed part of further work on T cells in Graves' hyperthyroidism and ophthalmopathy. That second publication adds: A patient counted as having stable Graves' hyperthyroidism if no progression to ophthalmopathy occurred over 18 months of follow-up. Hyperthyroidism patients were newly diagnosed, had a disease duration of under 2 months, and were aged 18 to 65 years. Exclusion was applied to patients with uncontrolled infections, other autoimmune diseases, pregnancy or lactation. Diagnoses were based on clinical symptoms, serum thyroxine and TRAb, thyroid ultrasound and orbital computed tomography. The first round of RT-PCR for the TCR CDR3 was performed with the HTBI primer set and the Qiagen OneStep RT-PCR kit. Most expanded thyroid clonotypes (frequency above 0.001) were also detected in blood, a finding suggesting that blood repertoires may reflect thyroid immune responses. A model built on a 13 V-J signature distinguished ophthalmopathy from stable hyperthyroidism, reaching about 88% sensitivity and 81.08% specificity in cross-validation and 80%/75% in testing. In validation, progression to ophthalmopathy was predicted by the model with 65% to 71% sensitivity and 72.22% specificity, a median of 6.5 months before onset. To identify distinguishing TCR V-J signatures, a discovery cohort of around 100 patients was used, comprising 43 with Graves' ophthalmopathy and around 57 with stable Graves' hyperthyroidism. Prospective prediction of ophthalmopathy was tested in an independent validation cohort consisting of about 19 hyperthyroidism patients and some 17 patients who later progressed to ophthalmopathy. For training and testing, the 80 to 100 patients in the discovery cohort were randomly divided in a 7:3 ratio. In addition, the study compared T-cell repertoires in thyroid tissue and in blood from roughly 6 Graves' hyperthyroidism patients. Following sampling, methimazole starting at 30 mg daily was given to hyperthyroidism patients, and high-dose intravenous methylprednisolone was given to ophthalmopathy patients. The libraries were constructed in a second round of multiplex PCR and then size-selected and purified. The libraries were sequenced on an Illumina HiSeq2000 using paired-end 100 bp reads. SOAPnuke was used to process the raw data, removing reads that contained adapters or uncalled bases, had a mean Phred below 15, or lacked an exact match to the constant primer or identifier. COPE v1.2.5 was used to merge the high-quality paired reads, and each unique nucleotide sequence was defined as a clonotype. MiTCR v1.1 was used to align the clonotypes against IMGT TRBV, TRBD and TRBJ reference segments. Only V-J combinations with frequency above 0.0001, covering approximately 99% of repertoires, were analysed. A TCS score was defined as the ratio of F50 (clonal expansion) to E x V (chaos), with BLOSUM62-based TCRdist applied between CDR3 peptides within each V-J. Welch's t-statistics and random forest reduced roughly 540 V-J features to 10 to 15, which were used in a naive Bayes classifier (R e1071). Sample size was not statistically predetermined, and investigators were not blinded to group allocation. According to the paper, TCR Vbeta CDR3 sequencing was carried out on some 140 peripheral blood samples, which came from more than 40 ophthalmopathy, around 75 hyperthyroidism and roughly 17 progressor patients.

The TCR originated in a woman aged 30 to 39 with Graves disease. Donor details come from another sample of the same person, matched by shared clones. Sequences were derived from peripheral blood mononuclear cells (PBMCs), sampled at new diagnosis, from a patient treated with antithyroid drugs. The chain is assembled from TRBV12-3 or TRBV12-4 and TRBJ2-1; 8 bases in the junction line up with TRBD2. At the DNA level, the sequence is TGTGCCAGCAGTTTCAGCGGGAGAGCGGGTTACAATGAGCAGTTCTTC. This yields the protein CASSFSGRAGYNEQFF.